The 14 T cell receptor beta chains below were found in one sample sequenced in a study of T cell repertoires in cytomegalovirus infection. TCRdb ran MiXCR on the reads and lists one entry per CDR3 protein. The table has fewer than 950,000 distinct CDR3 sequences, less than 35% seen once. These TCRs are of unknown antigen specificity. Specimen: cultured CD8+ T cells from PBMCs, collected from culture after CMV antigen stimulation. These receptors all stem from a human donor in good health (CMV status not recorded). Some clones in this sample may be carry-over from other donors' samples.

The chain recombines TRBV2 with TRBJ1-1; 7 bases agree with TRBD1. The germline V gene has CDR1 SNHLY and CDR2 FYNNEI. Trimming cost V 6 bases and J 3 bases; bases outside gene matches: 7. This CDR3 has 14 amino acids. The CDR3 DNA sequence: TGTGCCAGCAGCCCCAGGGGGATGGACACTGAAGCTTTCTTT. It codes for CASSPRGMDTEAFF.

This chain joins TRBV11-2 and TRBJ1-1, with D possibly being TRBD1 (6 bases). Trimming stripped 2 bases from V and 2 bases from J, with 15 bases between. Per germline, CDR1 SGHAT and CDR2 FQNNGV. The CDR3 sequence is 16 residues long. CDR3 DNA sequence: TGTGCCAGCAGCTTACCGCGAGGACAGCGTAACACTGAAGCTTTCTTT. The encoded protein is CASSLPRGQRNTEAFF.

V is TRBV6-6 and J is TRBJ2-1; no definite D call. The germline V gene has CDR1 MNHNY and CDR2 SVGAGI (reference sequence). V lost 11 bases to trimming and J lost 0 bases, with 17 bases between them. This CDR3 is built from 15 residues. The CDR3 sequence is CAGTDTEYSYNEQFF. Written as DNA, the CDR3 is TGTGCCGGCACCGATACAGAGTACTCCTACAATGAGCAGTTCTTC.

This clonotype has ten or more counts. The chain is built from TRBV29-1 and TRBJ1-2; TRBD1 might be the D (6 bases). The germline gives CDR1 SQVTM, CDR2 ANQGSEA. The germline V and J ends were trimmed by 0 bases and 8 bases, with 22 bases remaining between them. The CDR3 extends over 16 amino acids. The CDR3: CSVEDGQSPRRGGYTF. CDR3 DNA sequence: TGCAGCGTTGAAGATGGACAGTCGCCTCGGAGGGGGGGCTACACCTTC. The full variable domain, its missing parts supplied by reference TRBV29-1 and TRBJ1-2, is SAVISQKPSRDICQRGTSLTIQCQVDSQVTMMFWYRQQPGQSLTLIATANQGSEATYESGFVIDKFPISRPNLTFSTLTVSNMSPEDSSIYLCSVEDGQSPRRGGYTFGSGTRLTVV.

This clonotype was recorded a few times. A junction end diverges from the germline sequence, so it may reflect a read error. The CDR3 here is CASRPTGGAYGYTF. The CDR3 DNA follows: TGTGCTAGCAGACCCACGGGGGGGGCCTATGGCTACACCTTC. The rearrangement joins TRBV27 to TRBJ1-2; possible D gene TRBD1, 6 bases. This CDR3 has 14 residues. The germline CDR1 and CDR2 sequences are MNHEY and SMNVEV (reference sequence).

This clonotype appeared a few times. V usage is TRBV12-3 or TRBV12-4 and J usage is TRBJ2-7, with 7 bases identical to TRBD1. The CDR3 sequence is 15 residues long. The trim removed 5 bases at V and 3 bases at J, leaving 10 bases unmatched. CDR3 DNA: TGTGCCAGCAGTCCTTTGGGACAGAGCTTCTACGAGCAGTACTTC. The encoded protein is CASSPLGQSFYEQYF.

Within the sample, this clonotype is medium-sized (0.01 to 0.1%). This chain uses TRBV19 with TRBJ1-1, with D possibly TRBD1 on 5 matching bases. There are 14 residues in the CDR3. V was shortened by 1 base and J by 0 bases, with 6 bases between the two germline ends. In germline, CDR1 is LNHDA, CDR2 SQIVND (reference sequence). The CDR3 loop reads CASSIGQMNTEAFF. The CDR3 DNA follows: TGTGCCAGTAGTATAGGACAGATGAACACTGAAGCTTTCTTT.

The J gene is TRBJ2-7, the V gene TRBV3-1; the D gene is possibly TRBD1 (6 bases). V gave up 1 base and J gave up 5 bases, with 18 bases separating them. This CDR3 comprises 16 residues. From germline, CDR1 is LGHDT and CDR2 YNNKEL (reference sequence). In nucleotides, the CDR3 is TGTGCCAGCAGCCAAGTTCTTTGGGACACATCCAACGAGCAGTACTTC. It is translated as CASSQVLWDTSNEQYF.

This clonotype was counted only a few times. The chain has TRBV6-1 and TRBJ2-1; 16 bases are shared with TRBD2. The CDR3 loop spans 18 amino acids. After removal of 10 bases from V and 3 bases from J, the junction contained 12 bases not matched to a gene. Germline V lookup: CDR1 MNHNS, CDR2 SASEGT. CDR3: CATIPGLAGGPVYNEQFF. CDR3 nucleotides: TGTGCCACTATACCGGGACTAGCGGGGGGGCCAGTCTACAATGAGCAGTTCTTC.

J is TRBJ1-5 and V is TRBV20-1, with TRBD1 as a possible D gene (5 bases). V lost 6 bases and J lost 3, with 18 bases in between. CDR1 is DFQATT and CDR2 is SNEGSKA in the germline V gene (reference sequence). The length of the CDR3 is 15 residues. CDR3 amino acids: CSAPGAAKVNQPQHF. DNA for the CDR3: TGCAGTGCCCCCGGGGCGGCGAAGGTCAATCAGCCCCAGCATTTT.

This clonotype was seen at least ten times. This chain links TRBV7-8 with TRBJ1-1, with D maybe TRBD1 (5 bases). The length of the CDR3 is 15 residues. Trimming removed 1 base from V and 5 bases from J, with 14 bases in between. Germline V gene data show CDR1 as SGHVS and CDR2 as FQNEAQ. In DNA, the CDR3 is TGTGCCAGCAGCTTAGATAGGGGCTGGGGGACTGAAGCTTTCTTT. Protein product: CASSLDRGWGTEAFF. Full variable domain (missing parts from reference TRBV7-8 and TRBJ1-1): GAGVSQSPRYKVAKRGQDVALRCDPISGHVSLFWYQQALGQGPEFLTYFQNEAQLDKSGLPSDRFFAERPEGSVSTLKIQRTQQEDSAVYLCASSLDRGWGTEAFFGQGTRLTVV.

J is TRBJ1-5 and V is TRBV6-2 or TRBV6-3; TRBD1 matches at 7 bases. V shed 5 bases, J shed 10 bases, and the junction held 5 bases outside the gene matches. CDR1 and CDR2 from the germline V gene are MNHEY and SVGEGT. The CDR3 totals 12 residues. This CDR3 is CASSQGTAPQHF. The CDR3 DNA sequence: TGTGCCAGCAGTCAGGGGACAGCTCCCCAGCATTTT.

Only a few counts were recorded for this clonotype. This chain uses TRBV11-2 with TRBJ1-2; D remains ambiguous. This CDR3 is 15 amino acids long. V lost 3 bases, J lost 0 bases, and 11 bases lay in between. Germline lookup yields CDR1 SGHAT and CDR2 FQNNGV. The CDR3 nucleotides are TGTGCCAGCAGCTTCGCTGAACTAGCTAACTATGGCTACACCTTC. Residues: CASSFAELANYGYTF.

J is TRBJ1-5 and V is TRBV19, with no clear D. CDR3 length: 18 amino acids. Trimming left V 5 bases short and J 0 bases short, with 20 bases between. The germline gives CDR1 LNHDA, CDR2 SQIVND (reference sequence). The CDR3 DNA is TGTGCCAGTAGTCTTTTTGAGGCCGTCGTAAATAGCAATCAGCCCCAGCATTTT. Residues: CASSLFEAVVNSNQPQHF.